Listed here is a single T cell receptor (beta chain). What antigen it recognizes has not been identified. The record has no base qualities; no much larger clone is one base away. TCRbeta CDR3 regions were amplified from genomic DNA by means of the immunoSEQ Assay, a bias-controlled multiplex PCR. Per the source publication's procedure: The number of nucleated cells in each sample was estimated from the amplification of reference gene primers within the assay. To quantify the absolute abundance of each unique TCRbeta CDR3 rearrangement, sequence reads were collapsed and filtered. Productive Simpson clonality was computed per sample as the square root of Simpson's diversity index over productive rearrangements. TCRdb obtained this table from immuneACCESS and retained in-frame rearrangements with V and J assigned. These tables miss some clones; where compared with another copy, unresolved V genes account for less than half of the shortfall, and the remainder is unexplained. D and trimming were read from the DNA, whereas the V and J calls and clone size are those reported in that table. Here the sample has some 130,000 clones; about four fifths occur a single time. The biggest ten clones account for roughly 20% of the sample.

This sample was taken from a study of blood T cell repertoires in COVID-19 (dated by TCRdb to 2020 to 2021). About the full investigation: Samples covering the acute and convalescent phases of COVID-19 were provided by collaborators in the United States, Italy and Spain. The prospective study material was composed of cDNA or gDNA derived from T cells, B-cell-depleted T cells, or PBMCs. Deeply sampled blood TCRbeta repertoires from subjects exposed to, actively infected with, or recovered from COVID-19 were included in the dataset. The repertoires were made available in a free public database intended to serve as a resource for research on the immune response to SARS-CoV-2. Samples were obtained from the ongoing ImmuneRACE study (first 160 participants) and from 1,000 to 1,500 subjects provided by 6 global collaborators. Sample metadata almost always included a de-identified subject ID, COVID-19 status, age in years and sex. Where available, HLA class I and class II types were taken from metadata supplied by the sample provider and were not determined by assay-based typing.

Each collaborating institution followed its own protocols to collect whole blood in K2EDTA tubes. For TCRbeta analysis, collaborators shipped samples as frozen whole blood, isolated PBMCs, or DNA extracted from either of those sample types. What the work shows at the level of the full study, not this receptor alone: The quantity of clinical and demographic metadata differed by source and by participant and was supplied without curation.

Trimming costs V 0 bases and J 8 bases, and their ends lie 16 bases apart. From cysteine to phenylalanine, the CDR3 is 15 amino acids long. Kept here is only the CDR3 DNA, which spans 45 bases and is read in frame from base 1. For CDR1 and CDR2, the germline V gene (reference sequence) lists MNHEY and SMNVEV. The chain employs TRBV27 and TRBJ1-2; the D gene assignment is ambiguous. The clonotype was recovered from a man older than 75 with acute or convalescent COVID-19. The sequencing input was peripheral blood. The CDR3 region reads CASSLSSDRREGYTF. Read as DNA, the sequence is TGTGCCAGCAGTTTATCGTCGGATCGCCGGGAGGGCTACACCTTC.